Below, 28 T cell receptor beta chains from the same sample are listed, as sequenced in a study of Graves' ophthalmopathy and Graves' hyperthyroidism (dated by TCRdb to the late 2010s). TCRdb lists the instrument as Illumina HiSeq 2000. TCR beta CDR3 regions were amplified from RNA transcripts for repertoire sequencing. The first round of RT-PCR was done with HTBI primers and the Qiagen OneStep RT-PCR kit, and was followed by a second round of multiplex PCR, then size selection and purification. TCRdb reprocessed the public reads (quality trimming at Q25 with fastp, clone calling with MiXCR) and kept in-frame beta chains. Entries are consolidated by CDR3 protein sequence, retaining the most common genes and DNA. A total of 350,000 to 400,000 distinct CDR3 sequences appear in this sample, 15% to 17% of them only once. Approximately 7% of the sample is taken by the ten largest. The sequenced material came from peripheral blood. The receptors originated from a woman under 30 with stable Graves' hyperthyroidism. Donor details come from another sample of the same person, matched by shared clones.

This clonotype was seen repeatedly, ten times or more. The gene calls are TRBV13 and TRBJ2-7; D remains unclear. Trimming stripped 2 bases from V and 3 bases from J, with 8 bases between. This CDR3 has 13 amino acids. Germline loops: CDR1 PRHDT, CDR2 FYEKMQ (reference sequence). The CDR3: CASSLRLGYEQYF. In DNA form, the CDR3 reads TGTGCCAGCAGCTTAAGGCTGGGCTACGAGCAGTACTTC.

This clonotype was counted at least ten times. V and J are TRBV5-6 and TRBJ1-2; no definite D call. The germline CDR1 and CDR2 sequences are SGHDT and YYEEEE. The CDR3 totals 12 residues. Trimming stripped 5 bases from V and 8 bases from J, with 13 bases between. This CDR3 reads CASRVYVGGYTF. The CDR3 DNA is TGTGCCAGCAGAGTATATGTGGGAGGCTACACCTTC.

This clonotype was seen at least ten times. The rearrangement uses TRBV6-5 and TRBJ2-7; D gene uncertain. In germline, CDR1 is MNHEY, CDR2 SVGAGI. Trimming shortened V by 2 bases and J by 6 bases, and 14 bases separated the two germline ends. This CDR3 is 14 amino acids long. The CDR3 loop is CASSYRVGESEQYF. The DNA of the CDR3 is TGTGCCAGCAGTTACCGAGTTGGGGAATCCGAGCAGTACTTC.

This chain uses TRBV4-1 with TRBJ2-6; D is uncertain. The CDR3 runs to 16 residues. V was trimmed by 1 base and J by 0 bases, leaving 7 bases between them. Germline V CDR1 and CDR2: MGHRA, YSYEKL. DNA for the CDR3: TGCGCCAGCAGCCAAGTAGTCAGCTCTGGGGCCAACGTCCTGACTTTC. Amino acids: CASSQVVSSGANVLTF.

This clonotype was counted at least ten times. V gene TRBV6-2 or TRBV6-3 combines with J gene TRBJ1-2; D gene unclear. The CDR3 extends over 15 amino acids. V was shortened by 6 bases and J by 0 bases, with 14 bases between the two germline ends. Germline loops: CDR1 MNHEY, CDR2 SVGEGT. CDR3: CASRFSNGANYGYTF. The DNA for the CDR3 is TGTGCCAGCAGGTTCTCCAACGGGGCTAACTATGGCTACACCTTC.

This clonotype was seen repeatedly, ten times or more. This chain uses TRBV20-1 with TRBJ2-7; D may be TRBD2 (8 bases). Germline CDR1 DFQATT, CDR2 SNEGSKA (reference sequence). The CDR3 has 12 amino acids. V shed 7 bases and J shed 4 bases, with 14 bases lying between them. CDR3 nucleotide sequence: TGCAGTGTAGCGGGACAGCTGTACGAGCAGTACTTC. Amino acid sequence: CSVAGQLYEQYF.

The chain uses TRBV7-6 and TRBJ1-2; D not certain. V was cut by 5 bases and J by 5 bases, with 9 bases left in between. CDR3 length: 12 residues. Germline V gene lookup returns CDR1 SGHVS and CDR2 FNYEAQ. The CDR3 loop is CASSDRPYGYTF. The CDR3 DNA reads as TGTGCCAGCAGCGATAGGCCTTATGGCTACACCTTC.

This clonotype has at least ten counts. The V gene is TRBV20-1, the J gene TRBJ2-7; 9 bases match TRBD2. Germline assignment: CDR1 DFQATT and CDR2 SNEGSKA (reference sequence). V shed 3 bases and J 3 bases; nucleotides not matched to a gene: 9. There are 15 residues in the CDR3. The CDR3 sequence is CSASSPAGGFYEQYF. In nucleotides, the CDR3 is TGCAGTGCTAGCTCTCCAGCGGGGGGCTTCTACGAGCAGTACTTC.

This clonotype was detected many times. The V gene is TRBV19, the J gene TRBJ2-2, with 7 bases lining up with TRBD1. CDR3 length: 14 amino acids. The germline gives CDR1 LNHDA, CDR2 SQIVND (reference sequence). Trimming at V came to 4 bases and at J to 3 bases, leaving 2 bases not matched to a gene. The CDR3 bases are TGTGCCAGTAGTACAGGACAGGACACCGGGGAGCTGTTTTTT. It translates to CASSTGQDTGELFF.

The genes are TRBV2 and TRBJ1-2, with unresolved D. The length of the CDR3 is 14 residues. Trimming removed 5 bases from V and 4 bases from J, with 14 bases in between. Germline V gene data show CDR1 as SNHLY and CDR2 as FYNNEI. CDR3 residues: CASSKGLGGYGYTF. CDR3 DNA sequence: TGTGCCAGCAGTAAGGGTCTTGGAGGCTATGGCTACACCTTC.

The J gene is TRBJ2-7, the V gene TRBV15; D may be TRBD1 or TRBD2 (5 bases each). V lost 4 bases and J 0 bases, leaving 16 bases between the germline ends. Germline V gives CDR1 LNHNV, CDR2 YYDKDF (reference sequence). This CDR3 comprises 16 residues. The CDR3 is CATSTGTSQSSYEQYF. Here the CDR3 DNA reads TGTGCCACCAGCACCGGGACCTCCCAGAGCTCCTACGAGCAGTACTTC.

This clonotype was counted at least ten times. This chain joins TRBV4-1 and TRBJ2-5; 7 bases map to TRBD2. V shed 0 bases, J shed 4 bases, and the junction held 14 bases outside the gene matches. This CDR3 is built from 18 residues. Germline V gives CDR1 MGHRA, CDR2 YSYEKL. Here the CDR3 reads CASSQDQGSGSLGETQYF. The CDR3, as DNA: TGCGCCAGCAGCCAAGATCAAGGTAGCGGGTCTTTGGGAGAGACCCAGTACTTC.

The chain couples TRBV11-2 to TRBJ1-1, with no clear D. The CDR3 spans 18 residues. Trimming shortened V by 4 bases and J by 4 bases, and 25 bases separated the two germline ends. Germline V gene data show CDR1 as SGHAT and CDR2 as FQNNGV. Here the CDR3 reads CASSYLPARGIRSTEAFF. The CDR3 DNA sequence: TGTGCCAGCAGCTATTTACCGGCGCGGGGTATTCGTAGCACTGAAGCTTTCTTT. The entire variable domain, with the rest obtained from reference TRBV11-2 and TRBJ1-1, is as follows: EAGVAQSPRYKIIEKRQSVAFWCNPISGHATLYWYQQILGQGPKLLIQFQNNGVVDDSQLPKDRFSAERLKGVDSTLKIQPAKLEDSAVYLCASSYLPARGIRSTEAFFGQGTRLTVV.

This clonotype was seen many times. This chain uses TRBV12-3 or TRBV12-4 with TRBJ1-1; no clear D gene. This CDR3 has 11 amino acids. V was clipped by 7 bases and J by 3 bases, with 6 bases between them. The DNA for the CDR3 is TGTGCCAGCACCCAGGACACTGAAGCTTTCTTT. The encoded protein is CASTQDTEAFF.

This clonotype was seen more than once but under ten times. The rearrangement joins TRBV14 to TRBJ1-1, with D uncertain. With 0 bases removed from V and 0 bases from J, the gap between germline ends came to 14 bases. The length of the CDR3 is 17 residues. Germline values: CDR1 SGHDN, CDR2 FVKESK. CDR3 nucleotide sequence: TGTGCCAGCAGCCAAGAATCCCCAGGCGCTATGAACACTGAAGCTTTCTTT. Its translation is CASSQESPGAMNTEAFF.

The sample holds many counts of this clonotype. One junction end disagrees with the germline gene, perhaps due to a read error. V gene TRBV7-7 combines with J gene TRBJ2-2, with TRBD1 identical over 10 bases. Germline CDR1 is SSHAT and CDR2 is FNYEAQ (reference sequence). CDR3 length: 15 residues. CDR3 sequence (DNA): TGTGCTAGCAGCAACCGGGACAGGGGCGCCGGGGAGCTGTTTTTT. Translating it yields CASSNRDRGAGELFF.

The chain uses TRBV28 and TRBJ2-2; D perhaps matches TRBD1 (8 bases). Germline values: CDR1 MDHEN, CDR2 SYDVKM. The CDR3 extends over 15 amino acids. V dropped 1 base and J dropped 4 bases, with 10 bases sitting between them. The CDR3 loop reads CASSLYRGGTGELFF. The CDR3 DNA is TGTGCCAGCAGTTTATACAGGGGGGGCACCGGGGAGCTGTTTTTT.

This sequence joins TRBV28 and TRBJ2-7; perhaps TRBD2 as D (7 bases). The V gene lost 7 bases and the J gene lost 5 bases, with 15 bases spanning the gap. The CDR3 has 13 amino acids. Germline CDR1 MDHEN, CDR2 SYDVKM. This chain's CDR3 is CASTRGGVHEQYF. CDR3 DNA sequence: TGTGCCAGCACCAGAGGGGGGGTCCACGAGCAGTACTTC.

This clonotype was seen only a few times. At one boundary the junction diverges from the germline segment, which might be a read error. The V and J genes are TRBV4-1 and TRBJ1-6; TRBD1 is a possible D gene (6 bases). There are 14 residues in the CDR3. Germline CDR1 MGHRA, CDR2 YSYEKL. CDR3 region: CASSLDSFNSSLHF. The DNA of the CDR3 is TGCGCCAGCAGCCTGGACAGTTTTAATTCATCCCTCCACTTT.

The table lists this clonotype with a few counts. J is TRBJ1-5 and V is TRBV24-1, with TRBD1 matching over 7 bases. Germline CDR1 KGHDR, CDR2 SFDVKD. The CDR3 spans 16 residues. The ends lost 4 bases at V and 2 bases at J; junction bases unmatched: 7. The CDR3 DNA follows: TGTGCCACCAGTGACCGCCAGGGGGGCCGCAATCAGCCCCAGCATTTT. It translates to CATSDRQGGRNQPQHF.

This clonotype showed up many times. In DNA, the CDR3 is TGTGCCAGCAGTTACGGGGCCAGGGGGAACACTGAAGCTTTCTTT. Translation gives CASSYGARGNTEAFF. The chain uses TRBV6-5 and TRBJ1-1; TRBD1 might be the D (6 bases). Trimming stripped 2 bases from V and 1 base from J, with 11 bases between. Germline lookup yields CDR1 MNHEY and CDR2 SVGAGI. This CDR3 comprises 15 residues.

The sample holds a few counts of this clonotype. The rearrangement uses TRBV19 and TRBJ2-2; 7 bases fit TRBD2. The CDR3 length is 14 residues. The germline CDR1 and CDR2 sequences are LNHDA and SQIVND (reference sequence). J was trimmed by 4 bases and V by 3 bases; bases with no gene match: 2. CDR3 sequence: CASSMRGGTGELFF. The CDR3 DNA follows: TGTGCCAGTAGTATGCGCGGGGGCACCGGGGAGCTGTTTTTT.

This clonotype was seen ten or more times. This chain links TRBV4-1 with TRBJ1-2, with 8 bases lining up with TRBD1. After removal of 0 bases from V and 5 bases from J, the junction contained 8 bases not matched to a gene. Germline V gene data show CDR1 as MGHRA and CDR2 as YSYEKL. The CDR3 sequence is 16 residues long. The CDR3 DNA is TGCGCCAGCAGCCAAGATCAGGACAGGGAGGGGTATGGCTACACCTTC. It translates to CASSQDQDREGYGYTF.

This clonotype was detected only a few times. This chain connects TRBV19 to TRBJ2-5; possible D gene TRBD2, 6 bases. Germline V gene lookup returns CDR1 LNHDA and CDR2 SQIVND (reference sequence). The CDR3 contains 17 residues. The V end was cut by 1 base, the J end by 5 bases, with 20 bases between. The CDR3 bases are TGTGCCAGTAGTATAGGCCTATCCGGGACTTCGGCGGAGACCCAGTACTTC. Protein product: CASSIGLSGTSAETQYF.

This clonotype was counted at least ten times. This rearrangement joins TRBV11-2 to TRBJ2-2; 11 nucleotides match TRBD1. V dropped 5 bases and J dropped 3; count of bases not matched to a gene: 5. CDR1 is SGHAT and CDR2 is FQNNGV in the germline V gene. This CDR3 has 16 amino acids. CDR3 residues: CASSPRTGGYTGELFF. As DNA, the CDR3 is TGTGCCAGCAGCCCGAGGACAGGGGGCTACACCGGGGAGCTGTTTTTT.

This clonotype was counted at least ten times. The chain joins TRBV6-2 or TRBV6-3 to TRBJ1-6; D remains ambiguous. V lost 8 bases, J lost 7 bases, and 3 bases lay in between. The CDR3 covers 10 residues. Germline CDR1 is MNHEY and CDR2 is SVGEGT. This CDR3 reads CASLNSPLHF. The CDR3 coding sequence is TGTGCCAGCTTAAATTCACCCCTCCACTTT.

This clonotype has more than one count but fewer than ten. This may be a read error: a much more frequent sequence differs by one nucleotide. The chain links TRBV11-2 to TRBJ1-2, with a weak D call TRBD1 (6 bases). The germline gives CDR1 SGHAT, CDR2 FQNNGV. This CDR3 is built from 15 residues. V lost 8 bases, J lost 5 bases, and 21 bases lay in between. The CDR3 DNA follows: TGTGCCAGCTTCCCGGGGTCGGGGGCACGGTATGGCTACACCTTC. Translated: CASFPGSGARYGYTF.

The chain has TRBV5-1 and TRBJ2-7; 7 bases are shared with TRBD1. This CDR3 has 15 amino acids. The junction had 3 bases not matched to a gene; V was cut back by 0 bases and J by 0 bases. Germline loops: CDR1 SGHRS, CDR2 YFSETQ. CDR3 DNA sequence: TGCGCCAGCAGCTTGGAGTCAGGGGGCTCCTACGAGCAGTACTTC. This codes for CASSLESGGSYEQYF.